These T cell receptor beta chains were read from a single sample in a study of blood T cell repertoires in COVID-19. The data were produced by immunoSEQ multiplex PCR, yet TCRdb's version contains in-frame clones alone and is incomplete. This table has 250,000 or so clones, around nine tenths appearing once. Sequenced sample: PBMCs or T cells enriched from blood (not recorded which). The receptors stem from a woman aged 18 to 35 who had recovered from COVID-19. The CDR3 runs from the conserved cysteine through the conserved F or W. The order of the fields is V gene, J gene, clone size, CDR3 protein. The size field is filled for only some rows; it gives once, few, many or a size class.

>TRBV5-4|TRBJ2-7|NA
CASSLLSGGAPTHEQYF
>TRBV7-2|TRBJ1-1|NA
CASSLSSTGGETEAFF
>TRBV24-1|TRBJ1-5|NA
CATSDQGWNQPQHF
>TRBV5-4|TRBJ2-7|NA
CASSTLAGAYEQYF
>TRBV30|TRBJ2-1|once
CAWSAGQGILNEQFF
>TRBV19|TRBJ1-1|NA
CASSIGGGTEAFF
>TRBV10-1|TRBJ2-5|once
CASSEDWSGTQYF
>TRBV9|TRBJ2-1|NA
CASSYSGGAAYNEQFF
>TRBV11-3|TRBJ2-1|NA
CASSLASGRDEQFF
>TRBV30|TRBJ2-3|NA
CAWWRVAGAGDTQYF
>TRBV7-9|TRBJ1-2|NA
CASSLLQGYGYTF
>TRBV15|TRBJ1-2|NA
CATSRDGGESQNYGYTF
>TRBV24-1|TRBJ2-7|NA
CATSDPSCYEQYF
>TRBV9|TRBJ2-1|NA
CASTYSGSGNEQFF
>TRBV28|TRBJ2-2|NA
CASSSQGTGELFF
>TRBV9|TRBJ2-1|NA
CASSVAGQKYNEQFF
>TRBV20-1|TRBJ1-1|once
CSARDRYEAFF
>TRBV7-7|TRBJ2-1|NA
CASSLGASGSRNEQFF
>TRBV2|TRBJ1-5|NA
CASSRDRHNQPQHF
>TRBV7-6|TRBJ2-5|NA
CASRRQLQETQYF
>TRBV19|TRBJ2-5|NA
CASKGMAGQETQYF
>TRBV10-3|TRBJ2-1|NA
CAITGTGTYNEQFF
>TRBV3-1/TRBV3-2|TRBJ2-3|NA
CASSLNRGGSGTDTQYF
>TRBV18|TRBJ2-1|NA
CASSPQGGRMGNEQFF
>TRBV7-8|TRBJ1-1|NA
CASSPRGLYMNTEAFF
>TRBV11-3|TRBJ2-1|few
CASSFLPFVGGPYNEQFF
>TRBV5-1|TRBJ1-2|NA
CASSLQSATFYGYTF
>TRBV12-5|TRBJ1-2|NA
CASGLVLDGYTF
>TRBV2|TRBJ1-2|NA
CASSDQSQGSEYGYTF
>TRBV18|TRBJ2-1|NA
CASSPSTGNEQFF
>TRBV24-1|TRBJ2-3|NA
CATADGQGIDTQYF
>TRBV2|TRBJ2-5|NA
CASSARIQETQYF
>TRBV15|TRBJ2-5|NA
CAIGLAIQETQYF
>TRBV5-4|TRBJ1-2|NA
CASSPFAADGYTF
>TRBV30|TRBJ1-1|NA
CAWMREGNTEAFF
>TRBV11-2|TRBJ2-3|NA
CASSLWSRGEEDTQYF
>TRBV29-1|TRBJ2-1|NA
CSVGTSGSGWEQFF
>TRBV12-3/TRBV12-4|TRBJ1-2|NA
CASIETGNYGYTF
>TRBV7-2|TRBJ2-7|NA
CASSSDSFSYEQYF
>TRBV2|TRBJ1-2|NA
CAMGQGADGYTF
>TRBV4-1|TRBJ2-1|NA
CASSRLRGQESNEQFF
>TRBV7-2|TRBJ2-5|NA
CASKFSDKRVTGETQYF
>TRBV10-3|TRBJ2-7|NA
CAINGERTAGISYEQYF
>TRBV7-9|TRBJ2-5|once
CASSFLFLETQYF
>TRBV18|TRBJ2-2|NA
CASSPPTGGDTGELFF
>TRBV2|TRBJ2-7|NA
CASKLAGSSYEQYF
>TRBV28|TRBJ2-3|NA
CASRKMRAGGTDTQYF
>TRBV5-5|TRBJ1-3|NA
CASSWTPSSGNTIYF
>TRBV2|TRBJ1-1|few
CASSAPGQANTEAFF
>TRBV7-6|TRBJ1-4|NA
CASSLATGLANEKLFF
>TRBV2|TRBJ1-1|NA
CASGRTQTGTEAFF
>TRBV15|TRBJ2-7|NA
CATSREMGQGSNEQYF
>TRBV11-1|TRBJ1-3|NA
CASSRGSSGNTIYF
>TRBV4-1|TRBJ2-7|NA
CASSQEEGASVYEQYF
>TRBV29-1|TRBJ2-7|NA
CSVILGQSTYEQYF
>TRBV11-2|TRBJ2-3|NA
CASSPRTSASTDTQYF
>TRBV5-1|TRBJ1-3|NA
CASSLGRSSGNTIYF
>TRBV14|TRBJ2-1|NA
CASRLAGSPNEQFF
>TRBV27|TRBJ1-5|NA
CASSQSRQSNQPQHF